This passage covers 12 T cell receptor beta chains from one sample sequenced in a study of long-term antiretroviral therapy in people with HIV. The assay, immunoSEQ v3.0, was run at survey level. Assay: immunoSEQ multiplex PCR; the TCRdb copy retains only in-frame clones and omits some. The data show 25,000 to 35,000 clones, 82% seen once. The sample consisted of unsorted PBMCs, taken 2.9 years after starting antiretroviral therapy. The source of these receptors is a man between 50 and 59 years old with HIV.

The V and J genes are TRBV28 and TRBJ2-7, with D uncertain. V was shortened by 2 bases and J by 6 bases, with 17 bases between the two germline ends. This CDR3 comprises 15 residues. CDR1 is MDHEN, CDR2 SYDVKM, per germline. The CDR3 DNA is TGTGCCAGCAGTTTAGAACCTTCAACCTCTACCGAGCAGTACTTC. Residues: CASSLEPSTSTEQYF.

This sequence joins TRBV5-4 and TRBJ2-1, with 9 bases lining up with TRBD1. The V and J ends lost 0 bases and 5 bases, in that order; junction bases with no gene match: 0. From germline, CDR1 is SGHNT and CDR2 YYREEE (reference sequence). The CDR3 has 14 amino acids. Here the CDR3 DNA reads TGTGCCAGCAGCTTGGGGACAGGGGACAATGAGCAGTTCTTC. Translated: CASSLGTGDNEQFF.

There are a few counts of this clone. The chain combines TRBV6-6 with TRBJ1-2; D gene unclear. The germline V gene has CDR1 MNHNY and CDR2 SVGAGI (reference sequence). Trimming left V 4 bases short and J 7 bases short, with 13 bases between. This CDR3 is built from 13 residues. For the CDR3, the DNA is TGTGCCAGCAGTTTCGAGGGAGTTGGTGGCTACACCTTC. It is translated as CASSFEGVGGYTF.

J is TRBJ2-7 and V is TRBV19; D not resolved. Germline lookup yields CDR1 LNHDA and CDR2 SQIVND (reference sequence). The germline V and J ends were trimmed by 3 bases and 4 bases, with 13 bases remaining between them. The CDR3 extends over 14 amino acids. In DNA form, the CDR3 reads TGTGCCAGTAGTATGAGGAGCTCGGTGTACGAGCAGTACTTC. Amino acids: CASSMRSSVYEQYF.

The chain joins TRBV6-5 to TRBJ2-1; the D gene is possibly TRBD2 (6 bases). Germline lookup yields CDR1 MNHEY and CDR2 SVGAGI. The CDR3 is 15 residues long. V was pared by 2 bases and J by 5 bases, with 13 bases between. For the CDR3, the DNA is TGTGCCAGCAGTTACGGGACCCCGGGAGACAATGAGCAGTTCTTC. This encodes CASSYGTPGDNEQFF.

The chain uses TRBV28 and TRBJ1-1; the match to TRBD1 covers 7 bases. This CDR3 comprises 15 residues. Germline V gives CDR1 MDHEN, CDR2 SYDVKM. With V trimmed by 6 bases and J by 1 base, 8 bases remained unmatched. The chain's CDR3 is CASSPSGTANTEAFF. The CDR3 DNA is TGTGCCAGCAGCCCATCCGGGACAGCGAACACTGAAGCTTTCTTT.

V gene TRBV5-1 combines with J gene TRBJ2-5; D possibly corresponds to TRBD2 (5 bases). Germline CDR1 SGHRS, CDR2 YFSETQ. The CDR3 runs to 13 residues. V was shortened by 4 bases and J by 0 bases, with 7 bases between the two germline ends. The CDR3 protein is CASSLGNQETQYF. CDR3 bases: TGCGCCAGCAGCCTCGGGAACCAAGAGACCCAGTACTTC.

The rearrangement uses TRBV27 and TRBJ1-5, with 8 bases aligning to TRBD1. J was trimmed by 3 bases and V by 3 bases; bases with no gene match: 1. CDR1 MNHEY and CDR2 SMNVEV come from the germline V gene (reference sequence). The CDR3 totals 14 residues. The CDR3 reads CASSLDRANQPQHF. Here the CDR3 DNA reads TGTGCCAGCAGTTTGGACAGGGCCAATCAGCCCCAGCATTTT.

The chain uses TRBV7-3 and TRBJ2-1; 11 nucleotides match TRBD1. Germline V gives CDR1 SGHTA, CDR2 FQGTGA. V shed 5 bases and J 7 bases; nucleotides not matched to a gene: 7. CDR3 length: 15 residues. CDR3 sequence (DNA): TGTGCCAGCAGCCCATCCGGGACAGGGGGGAATGAGCAGTTCTTC. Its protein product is CASSPSGTGGNEQFF.

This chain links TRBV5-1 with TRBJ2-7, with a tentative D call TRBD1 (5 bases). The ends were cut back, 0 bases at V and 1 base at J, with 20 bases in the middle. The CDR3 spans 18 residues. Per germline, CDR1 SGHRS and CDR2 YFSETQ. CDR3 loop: CASSLGGVRAVGSYEQYF. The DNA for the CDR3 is TGCGCCAGCAGCTTGGGGGGCGTCCGGGCAGTAGGGTCCTACGAGCAGTACTTC.

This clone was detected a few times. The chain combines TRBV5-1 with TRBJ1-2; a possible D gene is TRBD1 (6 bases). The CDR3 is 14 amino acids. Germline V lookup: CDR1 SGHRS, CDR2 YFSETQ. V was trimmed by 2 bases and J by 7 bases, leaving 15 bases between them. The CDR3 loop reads CASSLGTTVRGYTF. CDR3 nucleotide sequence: TGCGCCAGCAGCTTAGGGACAACCGTCCGTGGCTACACCTTC.

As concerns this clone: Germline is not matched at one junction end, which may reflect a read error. DNA for the CDR3: TGTGCTAGTGGTTTGGCAGGTCGGCCGACGGGACCGTTT. This gives the protein CASGLAGRPTGPF. The genes are TRBV12-5 and TRBJ1-6; D might be TRBD1 (5 bases). CDR3 length: 13 amino acids. Germline values: CDR1 LGHNT, CDR2 FRNRAP.